This T cell receptor (beta chain) was documented in a study of immune evolution from preneoplasia to lung adenocarcinoma. General observations from the study: Later-stage lesions seemingly showed higher T cell density and diversity than normal lung.

As regards this clone: Its specificity is unknown.

This CDR3 has 12 residues. CDR1 is MGHDK, CDR2 SYGVNS, per germline. The J segment lost 8 bases and the V segment lost 8 bases, leaving 3 bases of the junction unmatched. The assay was immunoSEQ multiplex PCR, and TCRdb's table has in-frame clones only and misses some. The profile shows approximately 11,000 clones, under 80% of them singletons. The chain uses TRBV25-1 and TRBJ2-7; 13 nucleotides match TRBD2. The TCR sequence derives from a person between 55 and 80 years old with lung adenocarcinoma. Source material: FFPE minimally invasive lung adenocarcinoma tissue. The CDR3 is CASRGTSGKQYF. In nucleotides, the CDR3 is TGTGCCAGCCGAGGGACTAGCGGGAAGCAGTACTTC.